The 32 T cell receptor beta chains reported below all come from one sample, sequenced in a study of OX40 agonist ivuxolimab in advanced cancers. Profiled with immunoSEQ multiplex PCR; TCRdb holds only in-frame clones, not every one. Of approximately 50,000 clones in the sample, about 80% are singletons; the top ten hold about 3.8%. The sample was CD4+ or CD8+ T cells sorted from blood, taken in a trial of the OX40 agonist ivuxolimab. These receptors were collected from an adult with an advanced solid tumor such as melanoma, head and neck, liver or kidney cancer.

This clone was found once. This rearrangement joins TRBV7-2 to TRBJ2-2; no clear D. Germline CDR1 is SGHTA and CDR2 is FQGNSA. The CDR3 length is 14 residues. V lost 4 bases, J lost 4 bases, and 10 bases lay in between. The DNA for the CDR3 is TGTGCCAGCAGCTCCCTACTGAGCACCGGGGAGCTGTTTTTT. Translated: CASSSLLSTGELFF. Variable domain in full (rest from reference TRBV7-2 and TRBJ2-2): GAGVSQSPSNKVTEKGKDVELRCDPISGHTALYWYRQSLGQGLEFLIYFQGNSAPDKSGLPSDRFSAERTGGSVSTLTIQRTQQEDSAVYLCASSSLLSTGELFFGEGSRLTVL.

The rearrangement joins TRBV6-1 to TRBJ1-1, with 7 bases matching TRBD1. CDR1 is MNHNS and CDR2 is SASEGT in the germline V gene. Germline trimming cut 6 bases from V and 4 bases from J; bases unmatched to any gene: 5. The CDR3 covers 13 residues. DNA of the CDR3: TGTGCCAGCAGGAGGGACAGTGGCACTGAAGCTTTCTTT. This encodes CASRRDSGTEAFF.

This chain uses TRBV6-6 with TRBJ1-5, with D uncertain. Germline V gene sequence: CDR1 MNHNY, CDR2 SVGAGI (reference sequence). This CDR3 is 13 amino acids long. Trimming shortened V by 6 bases and J by 3 bases, and 9 bases separated the two germline ends. For the CDR3, the DNA is TGTGCCAGCAGACCGCTGCCCAATCAGCCCCAGCATTTT. Amino acids: CASRPLPNQPQHF.

The chain links TRBV11-2 to TRBJ2-3, with 11 bases matching TRBD2. The CDR3 is 15 amino acids. CDR1 SGHAT and CDR2 FQNNGV come from the germline V gene. With V trimmed by 5 bases and J by 3 bases, 4 bases remained unmatched. CDR3 region: CASSLLAGGTDTQYF. The CDR3 DNA reads as TGTGCCAGCAGCCTCCTAGCGGGAGGTACAGATACGCAGTATTTT.

This clone came up a few times. V usage is TRBV28 and J usage is TRBJ1-1; D is unresolved. This CDR3 comprises 13 residues. Germline CDR1 and CDR2: MDHEN and SYDVKM. Trimming stripped 4 bases from V and 11 bases from J, with 17 bases between. The CDR3 sequence is CASSSRTAFAAFF. As DNA, the CDR3 is TGTGCCAGCAGTTCACGGACGGCGTTTGCGGCTTTCTTT.

This chain uses TRBV6-6 with TRBJ2-1; D is possibly TRBD2 (7 bases). Germline CDR1 reads MNHNY; CDR2 reads SVGAGI (reference sequence). The CDR3 consists of 13 residues. V was cut by 7 bases and J by 7 bases, with 14 bases left in between. The CDR3 sequence: CASTWGGQNEQFF. CDR3 coding DNA: TGTGCCAGCACCTGGGGGGGGCAAAATGAGCAGTTCTTC.

Comments on this clone: At one end the junction does not follow the germline gene, possibly because of a read error. V and J are TRBV6-1 and TRBJ2-5, with D uncertain. The CDR3 loop spans 15 amino acids. CDR1 is MNHNS and CDR2 is SASEGT in the germline V gene. Written as DNA, the CDR3 is TGTGCCAGCGGTGATCAGTCTACCTTCCAAGAGACCCAGTACTTC. This translates into CASGDQSTFQETQYF.

CDR3 in DNA: TGTGCCAGTAGAGGCACATACAATGAGCAGTTCTTC. Protein sequence: CASRGTYNEQFF. The rearrangement uses TRBV19 and TRBJ2-1; no clear D. Between the trimmed V and J ends, which lost 6 bases and 4 bases, there was a span of 7 bases. The CDR3 has 12 residues. Germline V gene sequence: CDR1 LNHDA, CDR2 SQIVND (reference sequence).

This clone was seen just once. This chain uses TRBV4-1 with TRBJ2-7, with D uncertain. Trimming took off 5 bases at V and 0 bases at J, with 14 bases between the two ends. Germline loops: CDR1 MGHRA, CDR2 YSYEKL. CDR3 length: 15 residues. CDR3 sequence (DNA): TGCGCCAGCAGCGACATCCTTCTGAGCTCCTACGAGCAGTACTTC. Its translation is CASSDILLSSYEQYF.

The rearrangement links TRBV6-1 to TRBJ1-2; 8 bases are shared with TRBD1. The CDR3 runs to 14 residues. J was trimmed by 4 bases and V by 8 bases; bases with no gene match: 9. From germline, CDR1 is MNHNS and CDR2 SASEGT. In DNA form, the CDR3 reads TGTGCCAGCCAGACAGGGGAGGCCATCTATGGCTACACCTTC. Encoded protein: CASQTGEAIYGYTF.

In the case of this clone: Germline and junction disagree at one end, which may indicate a read error. The chain couples TRBV7-2 to TRBJ2-7; unclear D gene. CDR1 and CDR2 (germline): SGHTA, FQGNSA. The CDR3 is 15 residues long. CDR3 in DNA: TGTGCCAGCAGCTTATTCCCCCCTCCTTCCTATGAGCAGTACTTC. Amino acid sequence: CASSLFPPPSYEQYF.

The chain employs TRBV6-1 and TRBJ2-4; 9 nucleotides line up with TRBD1. J gave up 5 bases and V 4 bases, and 6 bases lay outside the gene matches. CDR1 and CDR2 from the germline V gene are MNHNS and SASEGT. The CDR3 has 15 residues. The CDR3 here is CASSVRDRDQNIQYF. Written as DNA, the CDR3 is TGTGCCAGCAGTGTCCGGGACAGGGATCAAAACATTCAGTACTTC.

V usage is TRBV2 and J usage is TRBJ1-3; 8 bases are a match to TRBD1. Germline V gene sequence: CDR1 SNHLY, CDR2 FYNNEI. The CDR3 consists of 16 residues. J gave up 0 bases and V 8 bases, and 9 bases lay outside the gene matches. Written as DNA, the CDR3 is TGTGCCAGCTCCTGGTCAGGGGGCTCCTCTGGAAACACCATATATTTT. It translates to CASSWSGGSSGNTIYF.

The chain uses TRBV18 and TRBJ1-1; D possibly corresponds to TRBD1 (6 bases). V was clipped by 0 bases and J by 0 bases, with 14 bases between them. This CDR3 spans 17 amino acids. Germline V lookup: CDR1 KGHSH, CDR2 LQKENI. The CDR3 DNA reads as TGTGCCAGCTCACCACCTAGGGGGGGGCGTATGAACACTGAAGCTTTCTTT. Translated: CASSPPRGGRMNTEAFF.

The CDR3 region is CASSQEVAENSPLHF. The CDR3 DNA sequence: TGCGCCAGCAGCCAAGAAGTCGCCGAGAATTCACCCCTCCACTTT. This rearrangement joins TRBV4-3 to TRBJ1-6; D remains ambiguous. V was pared by 0 bases and J by 7 bases, with 10 bases between. Germline CDR1 and CDR2: LGHNA and YSLEER. This CDR3 region has 15 residues.

The rearrangement joins TRBV6-1 to TRBJ2-7, with 11 bases aligning to TRBD1. CDR1 MNHNS and CDR2 SASEGT come from the germline V gene. The CDR3 loop spans 14 amino acids. With 4 bases clipped from V and 5 bases from J, the junction kept 4 bases outside the gene matches. The CDR3 reads CASSVRDRGDEQYF. The CDR3 DNA reads TGTGCCAGCAGTGTCCGGGACAGGGGGGACGAGCAGTACTTC.

This clone appeared a few times. The chain employs TRBV4-2 and TRBJ2-1; 7 bases match TRBD2. Germline CDR1 reads LGHNA; CDR2 reads YNFKEQ. V trimming: 0 bases; J trimming: 5 bases; junction bases outside the gene matches: 10. CDR3 length: 17 amino acids. The CDR3 reads CASSQDLRTSFHNEQFF. In DNA form, the CDR3 reads TGTGCCAGCAGCCAAGATCTTAGGACTAGTTTTCACAATGAGCAGTTCTTC.

V and J are TRBV6-6 and TRBJ2-1; D tentatively fits TRBD1 or TRBD2 (5 bases each). The germline V gene has CDR1 MNHNY and CDR2 SVGAGI (reference sequence). The CDR3 is 12 amino acids. Trimming shortened V by 6 bases and J by 8 bases, and 11 bases separated the two germline ends. In DNA, the CDR3 is TGTGCCAGCAGGTCCGGGACGTATGAGCAGTTCTTC. As protein: CASRSGTYEQFF.

The CDR3 DNA reads as TGTGCCAGCAGTGAAGGGGAGCCCCAGCATTTT. Translated, it gives CASSEGEPQHF. This chain connects TRBV6-1 to TRBJ1-5, with no clear D. Germline V gene lookup returns CDR1 MNHNS and CDR2 SASEGT. This CDR3 has 11 amino acids. Trimming removed 1 base at V and 8 bases at J, with 3 bases between.

The chain recombines TRBV25-1 with TRBJ1-4; TRBD1 is a possible D gene (6 bases). The CDR3 covers 17 residues. Germline loops: CDR1 MGHDK, CDR2 SYGVNS. V lost 1 base, J lost 3 bases, and 15 bases lay in between. The CDR3 region has the DNA TGTGCCAGCAGTGAATCCGGCCAGGGGCGTTCTAATGAAAAACTGTTTTTT. Its translation: CASSESGQGRSNEKLFF.

The V gene is TRBV10-3, the J gene TRBJ2-1; 15 nucleotides match TRBD2. This CDR3 is built from 19 residues. V shed 3 bases and J 2 bases; nucleotides not matched to a gene: 8. Germline V gives CDR1 ENHRY, CDR2 SYGVKD. CDR3 in DNA: TGTGCCATCAGTGATCGGACTAGCGGGAGGGCCCACACCTACAATGAGCAGTTCTTC. Its protein is CAISDRTSGRAHTYNEQFF.

This clone was detected only once. This chain connects TRBV7-9 to TRBJ1-1, with D perhaps TRBD1 (5 bases). Per the germline V gene, CDR1 is SEHNR and CDR2 is FQNEAQ (reference sequence). The V gene lost 2 bases and the J gene lost 11 bases, with 18 bases spanning the gap. The CDR3 is 14 amino acids. DNA of the CDR3: TGTGCCAGCAGCTTACAAGCAGGGCAAACCAATGCTTTCTTT. Its protein product is CASSLQAGQTNAFF.

The chain uses TRBV19 and TRBJ1-1; D is uncertain. V gave up 3 bases and J gave up 0 bases, with 8 bases separating them. This CDR3 comprises 14 residues. CDR1 and CDR2 (germline): LNHDA, SQIVND (reference sequence). CDR3 in DNA: TGTGCCAGTAGTATCTGGCGGATGAACACTGAAGCTTTCTTT. Amino acids: CASSIWRMNTEAFF.

The chain combines TRBV10-2 with TRBJ2-7; TRBD2 aligns across 8 bases. Trimming removed 0 bases from V and 6 bases from J; junction bases left unmatched: 7. From germline, CDR1 is WSHSY and CDR2 SAAADI. This CDR3 has 15 amino acids. The CDR3 DNA is TGCGCCAGCAGTGAGTCGCACGGGAGGGCCCGCGAGCAGTACTTC. Translated: CASSESHGRAREQYF.

The chain recombines TRBV18 with TRBJ2-5, with D perhaps matching TRBD1 (5 bases). Per germline, CDR1 KGHSH and CDR2 LQKENI. Trimming cost V 3 bases and J 0 bases, with 8 bases left between them. The CDR3 consists of 14 residues. Written as DNA, the CDR3 is TGTGCCAGCTCACCGTTCAGGGACCAAGAGACCCAGTACTTC. It codes for CASSPFRDQETQYF. The whole variable domain, remainder taken from reference TRBV18 and TRBJ2-5, is NAGVMQNPRHLVRRRGQEARLRCSPMKGHSHVYWYRQLPEEGLKFMVYLQKENIIDESGMPKERFSAEFPKEGPSILRIQQVVRGDSAAYFCASSPFRDQETQYFGPGTRLLVL.

The table lists this clone with a count of one. The V gene is TRBV5-1, the J gene TRBJ2-7; 8 nucleotides agree with TRBD2. This CDR3 is 17 amino acids long. The V gene's germline CDR1 is SGHRS and CDR2 YFSETQ. With V trimmed by 0 bases and J by 4 bases, 12 bases remained unmatched. The CDR3 DNA reads as TGCGCCAGCAGCTTGGCCGGACGCGGGAGGAAGACGTACGAGCAGTACTTC. The encoded protein is CASSLAGRGRKTYEQYF. The full variable domain, in which reference TRBV5-1 and TRBJ2-7 provide the parts outside the CDR3, is KAGVTQTPRYLIKTRGQQVTLSCSPISGHRSVSWYQQTPGQGLQFLFEYFSETQRNKGNFPGRFSGRQFSNSRSEMNVSTLELGDSALYLCASSLAGRGRKTYEQYFGPGTRLTVT.

The rearrangement links TRBV29-1 to TRBJ1-5, with D perhaps TRBD1 (6 bases). Germline CDR1 and CDR2: SQVTM and ANQGSEA. This CDR3 has 15 residues. The V gene lost 6 bases and the J gene lost 5 bases, with 20 bases spanning the gap. CDR3 nucleotides: TGCAGCGTCGCTAGGGGGGGGCCAGGTGATCAGCCCCAGCATTTT. Its translation: CSVARGGPGDQPQHF.

J is TRBJ2-3 and V is TRBV5-4, with a tentative D call TRBD2 (7 bases). The CDR3 sequence is 18 residues long. The V gene lost 4 bases and the J gene lost 3 bases, with 24 bases spanning the gap. Germline CDR1 and CDR2: SGHNT and YYREEE (reference sequence). CDR3 nucleotide sequence: TGTGCCAGCAGCCCCCGGGGGGCAGGGTCGACGGTGACAGATACGCAGTATTTT. Amino acid sequence: CASSPRGAGSTVTDTQYF.

The V and J genes are TRBV5-4 and TRBJ1-6; no firm D call. The CDR3 is 14 residues long. V lost 0 bases and J lost 8, with 9 bases in between. Germline-derived CDR1 and CDR2 are SGHNT and YYREEE (reference sequence). The CDR3 DNA is TGTGCCAGCAGCTTGGAAGGCCTCTATTCACCCCTCCACTTT. It specifies CASSLEGLYSPLHF.

The genes are TRBV27 and TRBJ1-4; D might be TRBD1 (6 bases). The germline CDR1 and CDR2 sequences are MNHEY and SMNVEV (reference sequence). There are 14 residues in the CDR3. The V gene lost 6 bases and the J gene lost 10 bases, with 18 bases spanning the gap. The DNA for the CDR3 is TGTGCCAGCAGGCCCCCCGGGGGCTCGGCAAAACTGTTTTTT. This encodes CASRPPGGSAKLFF.

The rearrangement uses TRBV2 and TRBJ2-5, with TRBD2 matching over 13 bases. CDR1 is SNHLY and CDR2 is FYNNEI in the germline V gene. The CDR3 has 15 amino acids. V lost 6 bases and J lost 4; bases outside the gene matches: 5. CDR3 sequence: CASSATSGGAETQYF. In DNA, the CDR3 is TGTGCCAGCAGCGCCACTAGCGGGGGGGCAGAGACCCAGTACTTC.

The rearrangement links TRBV27 to TRBJ2-3; TRBD2 is a possible D gene (6 bases). The V end was cut by 0 bases, the J end by 11 bases, with 12 bases between. CDR1 and CDR2 from the germline V gene are MNHEY and SMNVEV (reference sequence). This CDR3 comprises 13 residues. The CDR3 DNA follows: TGTGCCAGCAGTTTATCGCGGGATCGGATGCAGTATTTT. Translation gives CASSLSRDRMQYF.